This TCR beta chain originates from a study of blood T cells in healthy people across ages. Study-wide results and caveats: More naive CD4+ cells and higher diversity were found in long-lived than in aged donors.

All donors came from Russia, were Caucasian and healthy, and spanned ages roughly 6 to 95. Comment on this clonotype: No antigen is known for it.

This CDR3 is 13 amino acids long. CDR1 and CDR2 from the germline V gene are SGHRS and YFSETQ. Trimming cost V 1 base and J 9 bases, with 12 bases left between them. With a J-beta primer mix and a sample-barcoded 5' primer, a second PCR ran about 7 to 12 cycles. MiXCR, run by TCRdb on the 5' RACE reads, gives a single entry per CDR3 protein. The table records about 1.1 million distinct CDR3 sequences, 35% to 45% of them present only once. The source is a young man in good health. The V gene is TRBV5-1, the J gene TRBJ2-3, with D hard to call. Sequences were obtained from blood. CDR3 nucleotide sequence: TGCGCCAGCAGCTTGTCCGATGTGAGCACGCAGTATTTT. Amino acid sequence: CASSLSDVSTQYF.